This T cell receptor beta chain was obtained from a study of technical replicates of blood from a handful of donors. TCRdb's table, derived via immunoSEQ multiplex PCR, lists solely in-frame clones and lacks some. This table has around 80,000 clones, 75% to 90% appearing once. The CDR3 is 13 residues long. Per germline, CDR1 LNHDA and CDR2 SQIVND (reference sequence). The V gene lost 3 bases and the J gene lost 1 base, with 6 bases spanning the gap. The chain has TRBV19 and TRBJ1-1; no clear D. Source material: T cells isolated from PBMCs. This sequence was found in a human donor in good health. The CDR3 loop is CASSMGRNTEAFF. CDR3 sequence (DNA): TGTGCCAGTAGTATGGGGAGGAACACTGAAGCTTTCTTT.